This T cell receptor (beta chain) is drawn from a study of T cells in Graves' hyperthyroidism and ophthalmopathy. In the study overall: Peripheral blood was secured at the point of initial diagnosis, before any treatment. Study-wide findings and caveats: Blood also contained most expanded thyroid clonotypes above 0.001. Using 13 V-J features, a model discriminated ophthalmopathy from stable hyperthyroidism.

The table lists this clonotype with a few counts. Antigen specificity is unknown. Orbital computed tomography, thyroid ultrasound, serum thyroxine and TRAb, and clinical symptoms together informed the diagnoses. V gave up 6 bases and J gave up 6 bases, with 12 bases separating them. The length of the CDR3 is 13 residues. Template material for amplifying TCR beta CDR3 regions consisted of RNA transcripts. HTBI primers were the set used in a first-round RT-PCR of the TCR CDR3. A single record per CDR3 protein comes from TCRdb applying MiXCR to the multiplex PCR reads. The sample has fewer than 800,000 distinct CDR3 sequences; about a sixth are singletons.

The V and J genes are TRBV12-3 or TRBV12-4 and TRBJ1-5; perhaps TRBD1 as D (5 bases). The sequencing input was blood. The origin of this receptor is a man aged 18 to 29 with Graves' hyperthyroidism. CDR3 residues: CASRGQPGQPQHF. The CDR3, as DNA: TGTGCCAGCAGGGGGCAGCCTGGTCAGCCCCAGCATTTT.